The clone carrying this T cell receptor beta chain was picked up a small number of times. Its antigen is unknown. The sample originates from a study of T-cell memory formation after mild COVID-19. Across the study: Largely donor-specific TCR clusters were found. Broader study findings: Clones that contracted from day 15 to 85 had balanced CD4/CD8; later expanders were CD4+ biased. The authors left the SARS-CoV-2 specificity of second-wave clones peaking on day 37 unconfirmed.

From 5'RACE with constant-segment primers came TCR alpha and TCR beta cDNA libraries that carried sample barcodes and UMIs. TCRdb reprocessed the 5' RACE reads with MiXCR, giving one entry per CDR3 protein. Altogether 200,000 to 250,000 distinct CDR3 sequences are present, 15% being singletons, with the ten largest covering around 2%. Germline V gene data show CDR1 as DFQATT and CDR2 as SNEGSKA (reference sequence). This CDR3 region has 16 residues. Trimming left V 0 bases short and J 5 bases short, with 17 bases between. The V and J genes are TRBV20-1 and TRBJ2-1; a weak D match, TRBD2 (6 bases). This clonotype was obtained from an adult woman who had mild COVID-19 (a few samples of this study predate the infection). Cell type and time point are not known. Source material: PBMCs or a T cell subset sorted from them (not recorded which). The CDR3 loop reads CSARDFGTLDDNEQFF. For the CDR3, the DNA is TGCAGTGCTAGAGATTTTGGGACTCTGGACGACAATGAGCAGTTCTTC.